Shown below are 10 T cell receptor beta chains from a single sample sequenced in a study of early T cells in non-severe SARS-CoV-2 infection. MiXCR, applied by TCRdb to the 5' RACE reads, yields one record per CDR3 protein. Seen here are 80,000 or so distinct CDR3 sequences, approximately 10% observed once, and the top ten hold about 12%. The sequenced sample was whole blood, obtained at baseline. These receptors were collected from an adult who was a healthcare worker with PCR-confirmed SARS-CoV-2 infection or an uninfected control (not recorded which).

In this sample, this clonotype turned up many times. The chain is built from TRBV29-1 and TRBJ1-1; D unclear. Looked up from germline, CDR1 is SQVTM and CDR2 is ANQGSEA. The CDR3 runs 14 residues. V lost 0 bases and J lost 2, with 10 bases in between. Here the CDR3 reads CSVEEEAENTEAFF. CDR3 in DNA: TGCAGCGTTGAAGAAGAGGCGGAAAACACTGAAGCTTTCTTT.

A few counts support this clonotype. The rearrangement links TRBV29-1 to TRBJ1-4, with 9 nucleotides matching TRBD1. The V segment lost 7 bases and the J segment 4 bases; nucleotides outside the gene matches: 4. The length of the CDR3 is 13 residues. Per the germline V gene, CDR1 is SQVTM and CDR2 is ANQGSEA. CDR3 loop: CSAGTGNNEKLFF. CDR3 nucleotide sequence: TGCAGCGCTGGGACAGGGAATAATGAAAAACTGTTTTTT.

This clonotype came up many times. The rearrangement uses TRBV18 and TRBJ2-1; TRBD1 matches 10 bases. The CDR3 is made up of 17 amino acids. Germline V gene lookup returns CDR1 KGHSH and CDR2 LQKENI. Germline trimming cut 0 bases from V and 8 bases from J; bases unmatched to any gene: 10. CDR3 DNA sequence: TGTGCCAGCTCACCACCGCGGGGGACAGGGGATCGGGATGAGCAGTTCTTC. It specifies CASSPPRGTGDRDEQFF.

The rearrangement links TRBV19 to TRBJ1-2, with no clear D. CDR1 is LNHDA and CDR2 is SQIVND in the germline V gene (reference sequence). The CDR3 is made up of 13 amino acids. V gave up 8 bases and J gave up 4 bases, with 14 bases separating them. The CDR3 bases are TGTGCCAGTCAACCGGGAGAGGCCTATGGCTACACCTTC. It is translated as CASQPGEAYGYTF.

Only a few counts were recorded for this clonotype. This chain connects TRBV29-1 to TRBJ1-1; maybe TRBD1 (6 bases). Trimming shortened V by 7 bases and J by 7 bases, and 19 bases separated the two germline ends. This CDR3 is 13 amino acids long. CDR1 is SQVTM and CDR2 is ANQGSEA in the germline V gene. This CDR3 reads CSASGGTTNEAFF. CDR3 DNA: TGCAGCGCCTCTGGCGGGACAACTAATGAAGCTTTCTTT.

This clonotype was picked up a small number of times. The chain has TRBV5-6 and TRBJ1-2; D is uncertain. The V and J ends lost 0 bases and 8 bases respectively, with 14 bases between them. CDR3 length: 14 amino acids. From germline, CDR1 is SGHDT and CDR2 YYEEEE. CDR3 protein: CASSLAGILEGYTF. Written as DNA, the CDR3 is TGTGCCAGCAGCTTGGCGGGGATCTTGGAAGGCTACACCTTC.

This clonotype has a single count. The chain combines TRBV29-1 with TRBJ2-5; D remains ambiguous. The CDR3 extends over 12 amino acids. Germline lookup yields CDR1 SQVTM and CDR2 ANQGSEA. V was shortened by 4 bases and J by 5 bases, with 11 bases between the two germline ends. For the CDR3, the DNA is TGCAGCGTTGGGTCGGGCCCCGAGACCCAGTACTTC. Translated: CSVGSGPETQYF.

This clonotype was seen only a few times. V and J are TRBV7-3 and TRBJ1-1; TRBD1 might be the D (5 bases). From germline, CDR1 is SGHTA and CDR2 FQGTGA. The CDR3 consists of 13 residues. V dropped 5 bases and J dropped 0 bases, with 7 bases sitting between them. The CDR3 protein is CASSETVNTEAFF. In DNA form, the CDR3 reads TGTGCCAGCAGCGAGACAGTGAACACTGAAGCTTTCTTT.

This clonotype was detected only a few times. This sequence joins TRBV3-1 and TRBJ2-5; D unresolved. The CDR3 spans 14 residues. Trimming removed 0 bases at V and 2 bases at J, with 7 bases between. Germline CDR1 reads LGHDT; CDR2 reads YNNKEL (reference sequence). This CDR3 reads CASSQETVQETQYF. The CDR3 DNA is TGTGCCAGCAGCCAAGAGACGGTACAAGAGACCCAGTACTTC.

The V and J genes are TRBV7-2 and TRBJ1-1; a weak D match, TRBD1 (5 bases). The germline V gene has CDR1 SGHTA and CDR2 FQGNSA. The CDR3 is 14 amino acids. V shed 5 bases and J shed 2 bases, with 12 bases lying between them. In nucleotides, the CDR3 is TGTGCCAGCAGCCCCCTGACAGCAAACACTGAAGCTTTCTTT. Translating it yields CASSPLTANTEAFF.